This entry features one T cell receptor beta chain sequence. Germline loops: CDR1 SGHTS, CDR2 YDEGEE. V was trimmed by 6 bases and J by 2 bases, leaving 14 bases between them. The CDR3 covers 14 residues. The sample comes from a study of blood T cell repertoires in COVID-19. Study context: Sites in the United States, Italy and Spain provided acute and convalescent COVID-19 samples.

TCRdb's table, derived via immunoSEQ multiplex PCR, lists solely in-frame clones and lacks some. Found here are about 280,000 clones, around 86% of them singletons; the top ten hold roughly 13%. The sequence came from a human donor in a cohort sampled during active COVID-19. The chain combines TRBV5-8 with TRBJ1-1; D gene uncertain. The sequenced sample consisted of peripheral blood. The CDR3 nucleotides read TGTGCCAGCACCCGGAGTCGGGGAAACACTGAAGCTTTCTTT. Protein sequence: CASTRSRGNTEAFF.